The 27 T cell receptor beta chains listed next were all sequenced from one sample in a study of blood T cell repertoires in COVID-19 (dated by TCRdb to between 2020 and 2021). Libraries were prepared through the immunoSEQ multiplex PCR assay. What TCRdb holds here is the immuneACCESS table cut down to in-frame rearrangements. Part of the clones is not present; checked against another copy, under half of the missing clones reflect an unresolved V gene, and the others are unexplained. The sample table holds approximately 140,000 clones, of which almost 90% were seen once. The top ten hold more than 9% of the sample. The source material was peripheral blood. The receptors here all came from a man in his fifties with active or convalescent COVID-19.

The chain has TRBV7-9 and TRBJ1-4, with D maybe TRBD1 (6 bases). CDR3 length: 15 residues. CDR1 SEHNR and CDR2 FQNEAQ come from the germline V gene (reference sequence). Between the trimmed V and J ends, which lost 5 bases and 7 bases, there was a span of 17 bases. Here the CDR3 DNA reads TGTGCCAGCAGCCCCGAGGGGGTACTAGTTGAAAAACTGTTTTTT. This codes for CASSPEGVLVEKLFF.

This chain joins TRBV9 and TRBJ2-2; 10 nucleotides align to TRBD2. The CDR3 has 18 amino acids. Trimming removed 3 bases from V and 4 bases from J; junction bases left unmatched: 12. Germline V gene lookup returns CDR1 SGDLS and CDR2 YYNGEE. The CDR3 spells CASSARESGRGGTGELFF. CDR3 bases: TGTGCCAGCAGCGCTAGAGAGAGCGGGAGGGGCGGCACCGGGGAGCTGTTTTTT.

The chain has TRBV3-1 (or the pseudogene TRBV3-2) and TRBJ2-6; unclear D gene. V was shortened by 1 base and J by 0 bases, with 7 bases between the two germline ends. CDR1 and CDR2 from the germline V gene are LGHDT and YNNKEL (reference sequence). CDR3 length equals 16 residues. For the CDR3, the DNA is TGTGCCAGCAGCCAAGTCCTCAGCTCTGGGGCCAACGTCCTGACTTTC. It yields the protein CASSQVLSSGANVLTF.

CDR3 nucleotide sequence: TGTGCCAGTAGTCCCCGGGGAGGGGTATTAGGGGCCAACGTCCTGACTTTC. Amino acid sequence: CASSPRGGVLGANVLTF. This chain joins TRBV19 and TRBJ2-6; 7 bases agree with TRBD2. CDR1 and CDR2 (germline): LNHDA, SQIVND (reference sequence). V was pared by 5 bases and J by 4 bases, with 11 bases of the junction left unmatched. The length of the CDR3 is 17 residues.

This clone was seen once. The chain uses TRBV7-2 and TRBJ2-3; 10 bases line up with TRBD1. Per germline, CDR1 SGHTA and CDR2 FQGNSA. Trimming removed 0 bases from V and 1 base from J; junction bases left unmatched: 7. The CDR3 totals 18 residues. DNA of the CDR3: TGTGCCAGCAGCTTAGCGCGTAGTGGACAGGGGGGCACAGATACGCAGTATTTT. This codes for CASSLARSGQGGTDTQYF. The full variable domain, completed using reference TRBV7-2 and TRBJ2-3, is GAGVSQSPSNKVTEKGKDVELRCDPISGHTALYWYRQSLGQGLEFLIYFQGNSAPDKSGLPSDRFSAERTGGSVSTLTIQRTQQEDSAVYLCASSLARSGQGGTDTQYFGPGTRLTVL.

The chain combines TRBV9 with TRBJ2-1; TRBD2 agrees at 7 bases. The V gene's germline CDR1 is SGDLS and CDR2 YYNGEE. V was clipped by 4 bases and J by 2 bases; unmatched bases: 9. The CDR3 has 16 residues. CDR3 sequence: CASSPSGKPPYNEQFF. As DNA, the CDR3 is TGTGCCAGCAGCCCCAGCGGGAAACCTCCCTACAATGAGCAGTTCTTC.

This clone was seen only a few times. V is TRBV4-1 and J is TRBJ1-5, with a weak D call TRBD1 (5 bases). V lost 5 bases and J lost 0, with 11 bases in between. Looked up from germline, CDR1 is MGHRA and CDR2 is YSYEKL. This CDR3 is 15 amino acids long. The CDR3 bases are TGCGCCAGCAGCACCCGACAGAATAGCAATCAGCCCCAGCATTTT. Its protein is CASSTRQNSNQPQHF.

The chain links TRBV7-2 to TRBJ2-7; 7 bases are shared with TRBD1. CDR1 SGHTA and CDR2 FQGNSA come from the germline V gene. This CDR3 spans 14 amino acids. V lost 3 bases to trimming and J lost 0 bases; unmatched junction nucleotides: 2. Here the CDR3 reads CASSLGQYSYEQYF. CDR3 nucleotides: TGTGCCAGCAGCTTGGGACAGTACTCCTACGAGCAGTACTTC.

This sequence joins TRBV3-1 (or the pseudogene TRBV3-2) and TRBJ2-7, with TRBD2 matching 16 bases. After removal of 3 bases from V and 5 bases from J, the junction contained 4 bases not matched to a gene. This CDR3 is 16 amino acids long. Germline-derived CDR1 and CDR2 are LGHDT and YNNKEL (reference sequence). The CDR3, as DNA: TGTGCCAGCAGCCAGGGGACTAGCGGGAGGGCCAACGAGCAGTACTTC. Its translation is CASSQGTSGRANEQYF.

This clone was counted a single time. CDR3 region: CASTGHSYEQYF. DNA of the CDR3: TGTGCCAGTACGGGACACTCCTACGAGCAGTACTTC. This sequence joins TRBV2 and TRBJ2-7; D is possibly TRBD1 (6 bases). Germline V gene lookup returns CDR1 SNHLY and CDR2 FYNNEI. V lost 9 bases and J 0 bases, leaving 9 bases between the germline ends. This CDR3 has 12 amino acids.

The chain combines TRBV5-6 with TRBJ1-6; 7 bases fit TRBD1. Losses at the gene ends were 1 base for V and 8 bases for J; bases not matched to a gene: 6. The CDR3 sequence is 15 residues long. The germline gives CDR1 SGHDT, CDR2 YYEEEE. This CDR3 is CASSLRLQGDSPLHF. The CDR3 region has the DNA TGTGCCAGCAGCTTGCGGCTTCAGGGGGATTCACCCCTCCACTTT.

In its sample, this clone was seen a few times. The chain couples TRBV29-1 to TRBJ1-5; 8 bases align to TRBD1. Unmatched junction bases numbered 6, after V lost 7 bases and J lost 4 bases. The CDR3 has 13 amino acids. CDR1 and CDR2 (germline): SQVTM, ANQGSEA. The CDR3 here is CSGTTGVNQPQHF. The CDR3 DNA sequence: TGCAGCGGGACGACAGGGGTTAATCAGCCCCAGCATTTT.

The chain uses TRBV10-2 and TRBJ2-1; 12 bases fit TRBD1. J gave up 7 bases and V 6 bases, and 7 bases lay outside the gene matches. This CDR3 comprises 15 residues. Germline CDR1 and CDR2: WSHSY and SAAADI. The CDR3 DNA sequence: TGCGCCAGCAGAGGGGACAGGGGGCCCTCGAATGAGCAGTTCTTC. Translation gives CASRGDRGPSNEQFF.

The J gene is TRBJ2-7, the V gene TRBV5-4; TRBD1 matches 9 bases. Germline CDR1 SGHNT, CDR2 YYREEE (reference sequence). This CDR3 comprises 14 residues. J gave up 3 bases and V 3 bases, and 4 bases lay outside the gene matches. The CDR3 DNA reads TGTGCCAGCAGCTCGCCGGGACAGGGCTACGAGCAGTACTTC. Its translation: CASSSPGQGYEQYF.

V is TRBV5-3 and J is TRBJ2-5; D perhaps matches TRBD2 (7 bases). TRBV5-3 is known as an ORF, though its function is uncertain. The V end lost 0 bases, the J end lost 9 bases, and 12 bases lay between the germline ends. CDR3 length: 13 residues. CDR3 bases: TGTGCCAGAAGCTTGGTTACAGGGAGGGCCCAGTACTTC. It yields the protein CARSLVTGRAQYF.

The J gene is TRBJ2-3, the V gene TRBV6-5, with 12 bases identical to TRBD2. The CDR3 contains 15 residues. The J segment lost 5 bases and the V segment lost 6 bases, leaving 6 bases of the junction unmatched. Germline V gene lookup returns CDR1 MNHEY and CDR2 SVGAGI. The CDR3 loop reads CASRRLAGVRDTQYF. The CDR3 DNA sequence: TGTGCCAGCAGAAGACTAGCGGGAGTGAGAGATACGCAGTATTTT.

The chain recombines TRBV5-5 with TRBJ1-6; 9 nucleotides line up with TRBD1. Germline V gene data show CDR1 as SGHKS and CDR2 as YYEKEE (reference sequence). There are 15 residues in the CDR3. The J segment lost 7 bases and the V segment lost 5 bases, leaving 7 bases of the junction unmatched. The CDR3: CASSSGTGRNSPLHF. The CDR3 DNA reads TGTGCCAGCAGTTCCGGGACAGGGCGGAATTCACCCCTCCACTTT. Full variable domain (outside the CDR3, taken from reference TRBV5-5 and TRBJ1-6): DAGVTQSPTHLIKTRGQQVTLRCSPISGHKSVSWYQQVLGQGPQFIFQYYEKEERGRGNFPDRFSARQFPNYSSELNVNALLLGDSALYLCASSSGTGRNSPLHFGNGTRLTVT.

The chain carries TRBV4-2 and TRBJ2-3; maybe TRBD1 (5 bases). Germline CDR1 reads LGHNA; CDR2 reads YNFKEQ. This CDR3 is 15 amino acids long. Deletions cut 6 bases from V and 2 bases from J, with 15 bases between. CDR3 sequence: CASRKKTGITDTQYF. The CDR3 bases are TGTGCCAGCAGAAAAAAAACAGGTATCACAGATACGCAGTATTTT.

The chain uses TRBV4-1 and TRBJ2-5; TRBD2 matches at 8 bases. CDR3 length equals 16 residues. V gave up 1 base and J gave up 1 base; unmatched junction bases: 5. CDR1 is MGHRA and CDR2 is YSYEKL in the germline V gene. The CDR3 DNA follows: TGCGCCAGCAGCCAAGCCGGGGGGGCTTTCCAAGAGACCCAGTACTTC. Translating gives CASSQAGGAFQETQYF.

The V and J genes are TRBV11-2 and TRBJ2-3, with D possibly TRBD1 on 6 matching bases. Germline V lookup: CDR1 SGHAT, CDR2 FQNNGV. The CDR3 has 17 residues. V dropped 7 bases and J dropped 2 bases, with 22 bases sitting between them. The CDR3: CASTYPPRQEYTDTQYF. The CDR3 bases are TGTGCCAGCACCTACCCGCCGCGACAGGAGTACACAGATACGCAGTATTTT. Drawing the rest from reference TRBV11-2 and TRBJ2-3, the complete variable domain is EAGVAQSPRYKIIEKRQSVAFWCNPISGHATLYWYQQILGQGPKLLIQFQNNGVVDDSQLPKDRFSAERLKGVDSTLKIQPAKLEDSAVYLCASTYPPRQEYTDTQYFGPGTRLTVL.

The table lists this clone with a count of one. The V and J genes are TRBV5-1 and TRBJ1-6; 8 nucleotides align to TRBD1. V shed 0 bases and J 9 bases; nucleotides not matched to a gene: 5. Per germline, CDR1 SGHRS and CDR2 YFSETQ. The CDR3 contains 15 residues. The CDR3 sequence: CASSLGQGTGSPLHF. The CDR3, as DNA: TGCGCCAGCAGCTTGGGACAGGGGACCGGTTCACCCCTCCACTTT.

This clone was detected only once. V gene TRBV5-5 combines with J gene TRBJ2-2; 7 bases line up with TRBD1. The CDR3 has 17 amino acids. Germline-derived CDR1 and CDR2 are SGHKS and YYEKEE (reference sequence). J was trimmed by 6 bases and V by 0 bases; bases with no gene match: 11. In DNA, the CDR3 is TGTGCCAGCAGCTTGGGTACAGGGGCAATTTTTGCCGGGGAGCTGTTTTTT. This sequence encodes CASSLGTGAIFAGELFF.

The chain has TRBV11-2 and TRBJ1-4, with D perhaps matching TRBD1 (5 bases). V shed 0 bases and J shed 1 base, with 15 bases lying between them. The germline V gene has CDR1 SGHAT and CDR2 FQNNGV. This CDR3 region has 18 residues. The CDR3 DNA follows: TGTGCCAGCAGCTTAGATCCGCGGGGGTTGGTAACTAATGAAAAACTGTTTTTT. Encoded protein: CASSLDPRGLVTNEKLFF.

The chain joins TRBV28 to TRBJ2-7; perhaps TRBD1 as D (5 bases). The CDR3 runs to 13 residues. The V gene's germline CDR1 is MDHEN and CDR2 SYDVKM. The V end lost 7 bases, the J end lost 1 base, and 11 bases lay between the germline ends. This chain's CDR3 is CASIFSGSYEQYF. The CDR3 DNA sequence: TGTGCCAGCATTTTTTCAGGGTCCTACGAGCAGTACTTC.

This chain joins TRBV5-6 and TRBJ1-5; tentative D call: TRBD1 (6 bases). CDR1 and CDR2 (germline): SGHDT, YYEEEE. This CDR3 has 14 residues. V was shortened by 1 base and J by 6 bases, with 11 bases between the two germline ends. Here the CDR3 reads CASSLWGGLQPQHF. The DNA of the CDR3 is TGTGCCAGCAGCTTGTGGGGGGGGCTTCAGCCCCAGCATTTT.

The genes are TRBV7-3 and TRBJ1-3, with TRBD1 matching over 9 bases. This CDR3 region has 15 residues. V shed 5 bases and J 4 bases; nucleotides not matched to a gene: 6. Germline V gene lookup returns CDR1 SGHTA and CDR2 FQGTGA. The CDR3 DNA reads as TGTGCCAGCAGCACGACAGGGGGTGCAGGAAACACCATATATTTT. Protein product: CASSTTGGAGNTIYF.

The chain is built from TRBV3-1 (or the pseudogene TRBV3-2) and TRBJ2-7, with D perhaps matching TRBD2 (5 bases). V lost 2 bases to trimming and J lost 7 bases, with 9 bases between them. The germline gives CDR1 LGHDT, CDR2 YNNKEL (reference sequence). The CDR3 totals 12 residues. This chain's CDR3 is CASSQTPGEQYF. In DNA form, the CDR3 reads TGTGCCAGCAGCCAAACGCCGGGGGAGCAGTACTTC.